The TCR beta chain described here comes from a study of PD-1 blockade in classical Hodgkin lymphoma. Study-level background: Each patient was given nivolumab 3 mg/kg through a vein every 2 weeks.

Points from the study as a whole: CD4+ TCR diversity rose significantly by C4D1, and CD8+ TCR diversity did not.

As to this clone: Its target is not known.

Looked up from germline, CDR1 is SGHVS and CDR2 is FQNEAQ. The CDR3 is 16 amino acids. The trim removed 5 bases at V and 2 bases at J, leaving 5 bases unmatched. The table came from immunoSEQ multiplex PCR; TCRdb's copy has only in-frame clones and leaves some out. The sample has tens of thousands of clones, roughly 76% seen once. The time point was: cycle 4 day 1 (C4D1), after 6 weeks of nivolumab. Each patient experienced a relapse that followed autologous stem cell transplantation, and brentuximab vedotin exposure varied. This sequence joins TRBV7-8 and TRBJ2-3; the match to TRBD2 covers 12 bases. The receptor's source is a human donor with classical Hodgkin lymphoma. The material sequenced was peripheral blood mononuclear cells (PBMCs), taken before the fourth cycle of nivolumab. CDR3 in amino acids: CASSSTSGGPTDTQYF. The CDR3 DNA reads TGTGCCAGCAGCAGTACTAGCGGGGGGCCCACAGATACGCAGTATTTT.